This T cell receptor beta chain was captured by sequencing in a study of shared clonotypes between healthy human individuals. The study, taken as a whole, reports: Against clonotypes common to all four donors, non-shared ones had lower generation probabilities.

CD45RO-negative, CCR7-selected cells formed the naive CD8 fraction, which excluded terminally differentiated effector memory CD45RA+ cells. Recent vaccinations or acute infections were absent in the healthy HIV-negative adult donors. Nashville, Tennessee was home to all donors, each a Caucasian adult. Germline V gene data show CDR1 as SNHLY and CDR2 as FYNNEI. This CDR3 contains 14 residues. V lost 4 bases and J 2 bases, leaving 12 bases between the germline ends. The genomic DNA of each subset was split evenly across several immunoSEQ plates. Profiling relied on immunoSEQ multiplex PCR, and the TCRdb table lists in-frame clones only, not all of them. The table records about 1.9 million clones, about 93% of them present only once. As for this clone: Its specificity is not known.

Sequencing input: naive CD8+ T cells from PBMCs. The sequence was obtained from a man between 18 and 29 years old in good health. Some clones in this sample may be carry-over from other donors' samples. V is TRBV2 and J is TRBJ2-7; D uncertain. As DNA, the CDR3 is TGTGCCAGCAGTGTGGGCAGGATAACCTACGAGCAGTACTTC. Translated: CASSVGRITYEQYF.